This T cell receptor (beta chain) was identified during a study of T cells in Graves' hyperthyroidism and ophthalmopathy. Germline V gene sequence: CDR1 SQVTM, CDR2 ANQGSEA. V gave up 7 bases and J gave up 2 bases; unmatched junction bases: 8. The CDR3 is 13 residues long. This clonotype has a handful of counts. Authors of the study amplified TCR beta CDR3 regions from RNA transcripts. First-round RT-PCR with HTBI primers amplified the TCR CDR3 region. MiXCR, run by TCRdb on the multiplex PCR reads, gives a single entry per CDR3 protein. Here the sample spans approximately 430,000 distinct CDR3 sequences, around 16% being singletons. Participants, patients aged 18 to 65, had newly diagnosed hyperthyroidism with a duration under 2 months. Clinical symptoms, serum thyroxine, TRAb, thyroid ultrasound and orbital computed tomography informed diagnoses.

The rearrangement joins TRBV29-1 to TRBJ2-7, with TRBD1 matching 7 bases. Source material: blood. This TCR came from a young woman with Graves' hyperthyroidism. Here the CDR3 reads CSAWDSPTYEQYF. In DNA, the CDR3 is TGCAGCGCCTGGGACAGCCCTACCTACGAGCAGTACTTC.